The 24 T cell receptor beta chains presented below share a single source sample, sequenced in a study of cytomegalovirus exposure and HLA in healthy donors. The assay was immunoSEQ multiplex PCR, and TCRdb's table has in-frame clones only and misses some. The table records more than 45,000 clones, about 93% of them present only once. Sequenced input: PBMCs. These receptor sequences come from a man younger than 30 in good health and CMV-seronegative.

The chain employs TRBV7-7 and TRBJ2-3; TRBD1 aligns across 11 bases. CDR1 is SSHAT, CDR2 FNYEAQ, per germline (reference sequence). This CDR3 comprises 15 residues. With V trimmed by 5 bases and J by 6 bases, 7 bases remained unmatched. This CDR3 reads CASSTGTGGPDTQYF. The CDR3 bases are TGTGCCAGCAGCACGGGGACAGGGGGTCCGGATACGCAGTATTTT. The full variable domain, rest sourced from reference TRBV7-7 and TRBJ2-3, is GAGVSQSPRYKVTKRGQDVTLRCDPISSHATLYWYQQALGQGPEFLTYFNYEAQPDKSGLPSDRFSAERPEGSISTLTIQRTEQRDSAMYRCASSTGTGGPDTQYFGPGTRLTVL.

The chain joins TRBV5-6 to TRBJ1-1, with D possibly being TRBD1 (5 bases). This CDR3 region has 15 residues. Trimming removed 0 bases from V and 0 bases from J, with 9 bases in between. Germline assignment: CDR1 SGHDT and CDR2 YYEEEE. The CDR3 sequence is CASSLEGRLNTEAFF. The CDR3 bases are TGTGCCAGCAGCTTGGAGGGGCGCTTGAACACTGAAGCTTTCTTT. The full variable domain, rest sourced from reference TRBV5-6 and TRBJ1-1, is DAGVTQSPTHLIKTRGQQVTLRCSPKSGHDTVSWYQQALGQGPQFIFQYYEEEERQRGNFPDRFSGHQFPNYSSELNVNALLLGDSALYLCASSLEGRLNTEAFFGQGTRLTVV.

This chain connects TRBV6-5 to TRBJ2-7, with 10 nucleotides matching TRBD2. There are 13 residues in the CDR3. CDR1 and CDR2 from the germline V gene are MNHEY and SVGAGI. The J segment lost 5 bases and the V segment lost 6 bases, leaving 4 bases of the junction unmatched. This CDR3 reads CASRPSGRDEQYF. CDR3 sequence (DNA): TGTGCCAGCAGACCCAGCGGGAGGGACGAGCAGTACTTC.

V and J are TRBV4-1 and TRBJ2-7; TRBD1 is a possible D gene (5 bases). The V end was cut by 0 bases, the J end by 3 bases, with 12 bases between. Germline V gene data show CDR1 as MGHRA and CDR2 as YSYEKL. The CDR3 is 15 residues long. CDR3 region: CASSQELAGHYEQYF. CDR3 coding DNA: TGCGCCAGCAGCCAAGAATTGGCAGGGCACTACGAGCAGTACTTC.

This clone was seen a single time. The chain's CDR3 is CASSFPGQPQHF. CDR3 in DNA: TGTGCCAGCAGTTTCCCGGGGCAGCCCCAGCATTTT. This chain links TRBV28 with TRBJ1-5; D is undetermined. This CDR3 region has 12 residues. Trimming left V 3 bases short and J 7 bases short, with 7 bases between. CDR1 and CDR2 from the germline V gene are MDHEN and SYDVKM.

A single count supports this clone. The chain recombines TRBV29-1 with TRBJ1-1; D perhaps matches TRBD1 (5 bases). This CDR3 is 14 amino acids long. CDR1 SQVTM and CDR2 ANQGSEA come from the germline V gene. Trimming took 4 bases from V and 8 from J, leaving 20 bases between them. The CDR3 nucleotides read TGCAGCGTTGTCTTACAGGCTTTTACAATCGAAGCTTTCTTT. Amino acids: CSVVLQAFTIEAFF.

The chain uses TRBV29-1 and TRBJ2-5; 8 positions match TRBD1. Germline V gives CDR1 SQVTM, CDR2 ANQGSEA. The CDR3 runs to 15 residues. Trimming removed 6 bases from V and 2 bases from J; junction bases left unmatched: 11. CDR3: CSVDNRNRGQETQYF. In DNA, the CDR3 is TGCAGCGTCGACAACCGGAACAGGGGGCAAGAGACCCAGTACTTC.

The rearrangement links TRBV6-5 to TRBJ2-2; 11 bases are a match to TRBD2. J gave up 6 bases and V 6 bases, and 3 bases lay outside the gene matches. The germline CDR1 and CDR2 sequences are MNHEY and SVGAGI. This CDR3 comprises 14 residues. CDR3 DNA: TGTGCCAGCAGGACTAGCGGGATCTCCGGGGAGCTGTTTTTT. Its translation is CASRTSGISGELFF.

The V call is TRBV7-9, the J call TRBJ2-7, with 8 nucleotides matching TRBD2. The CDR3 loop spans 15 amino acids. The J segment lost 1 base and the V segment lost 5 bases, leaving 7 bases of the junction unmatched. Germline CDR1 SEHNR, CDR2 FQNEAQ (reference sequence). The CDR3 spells CASSLGAGGSYEQYF. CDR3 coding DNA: TGTGCCAGCAGCCTGGGCGCGGGAGGATCCTACGAGCAGTACTTC.

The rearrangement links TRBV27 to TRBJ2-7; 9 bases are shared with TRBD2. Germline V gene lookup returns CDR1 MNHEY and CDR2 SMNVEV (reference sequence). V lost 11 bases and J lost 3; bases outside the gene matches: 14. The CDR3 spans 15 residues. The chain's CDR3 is CAYPRGSGSNYEQYF. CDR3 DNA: TGTGCCTACCCCCGTGGTAGCGGGAGTAACTACGAGCAGTACTTC.

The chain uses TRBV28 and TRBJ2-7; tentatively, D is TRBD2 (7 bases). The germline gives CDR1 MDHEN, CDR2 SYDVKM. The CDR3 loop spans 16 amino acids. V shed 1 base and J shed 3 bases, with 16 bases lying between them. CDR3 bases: TGTGCCAGCAGTTTATTAGGGAAGGGAGGGGGCTACGAGCAGTACTTC. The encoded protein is CASSLLGKGGGYEQYF.

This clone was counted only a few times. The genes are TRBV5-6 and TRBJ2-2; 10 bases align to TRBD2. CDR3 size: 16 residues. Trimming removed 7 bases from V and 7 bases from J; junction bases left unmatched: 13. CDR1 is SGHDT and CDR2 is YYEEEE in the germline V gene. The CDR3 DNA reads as TGTGCCAGCTGGCCGTCGGTAGCGGGAGGAGGCGGGGAGCTGTTTTTT. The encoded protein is CASWPSVAGGGGELFF. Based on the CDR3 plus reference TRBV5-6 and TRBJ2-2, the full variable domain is DAGVTQSPTHLIKTRGQQVTLRCSPKSGHDTVSWYQQALGQGPQFIFQYYEEEERQRGNFPDRFSGHQFPNYSSELNVNALLLGDSALYLCASWPSVAGGGGELFFGEGSRLTVL.

The CDR3 DNA is TGCGCCAGCAGCTCGGGACAGGGGACTTTCTTT. Its translation is CASSSGQGTFF. V is TRBV5-1 and J is TRBJ1-1; 10 bases map to TRBD1. The CDR3 length is 11 residues. The germline gives CDR1 SGHRS, CDR2 YFSETQ. J was trimmed by 12 bases and V by 3 bases; bases with no gene match: 2.

CDR3 bases: TGTGCCAGCAGCGGAAGCGGGAGCTCCTACAATGAGCAGTTCTTC. Translation: CASSGSGSSYNEQFF. The rearrangement links TRBV4-2 to TRBJ2-1; the match to TRBD2 covers 8 bases. V was clipped by 5 bases and J by 0 bases; unmatched bases: 3. This CDR3 comprises 15 residues. Germline V gives CDR1 LGHNA, CDR2 YNFKEQ.

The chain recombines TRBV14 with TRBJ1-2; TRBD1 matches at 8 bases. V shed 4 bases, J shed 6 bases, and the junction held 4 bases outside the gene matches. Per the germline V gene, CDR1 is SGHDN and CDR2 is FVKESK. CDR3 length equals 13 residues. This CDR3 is CASSRTGRDGYTF. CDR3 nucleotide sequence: TGTGCCAGCAGCCGGACAGGGAGGGATGGCTACACCTTC.

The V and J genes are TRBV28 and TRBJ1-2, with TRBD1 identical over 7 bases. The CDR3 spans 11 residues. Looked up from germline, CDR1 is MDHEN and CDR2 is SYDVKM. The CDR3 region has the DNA TGTGCTATCCAGGGGGTTGATGGCTACACCTTC. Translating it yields CAIQGVDGYTF.

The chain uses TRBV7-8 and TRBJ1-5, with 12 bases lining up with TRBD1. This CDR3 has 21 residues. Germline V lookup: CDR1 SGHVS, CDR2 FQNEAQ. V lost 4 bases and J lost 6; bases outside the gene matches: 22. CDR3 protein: CASSSWLDQRGTGGRGQPQHF. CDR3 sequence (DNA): TGTGCCAGCAGCTCCTGGCTCGATCAGAGGGGGACAGGGGGCAGAGGTCAGCCCCAGCATTTT.

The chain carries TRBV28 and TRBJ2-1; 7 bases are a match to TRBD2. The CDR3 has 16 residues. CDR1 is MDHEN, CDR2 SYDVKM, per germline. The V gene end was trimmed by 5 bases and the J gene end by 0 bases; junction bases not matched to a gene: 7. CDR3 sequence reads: CASSRGASGSYNEQFF. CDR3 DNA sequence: TGTGCCAGCAGTCGTGGGGCTAGCGGCTCCTACAATGAGCAGTTCTTC.

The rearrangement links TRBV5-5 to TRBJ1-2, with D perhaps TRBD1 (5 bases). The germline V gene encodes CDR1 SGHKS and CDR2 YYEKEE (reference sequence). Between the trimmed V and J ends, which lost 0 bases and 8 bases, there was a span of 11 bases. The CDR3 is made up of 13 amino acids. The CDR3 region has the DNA TGTGCCAGCAGCTTGGAGTCAGGGCAGGGCTACACCTTC. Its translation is CASSLESGQGYTF.

CDR3 coding DNA: TGTGCCAGCAGCTCCACTAGCGGGAGCCCGTCCTTGAATGAGCAGTTCTTC. It codes for CASSSTSGSPSLNEQFF. The rearrangement links TRBV9 to TRBJ2-1; 11 positions agree with TRBD2. Germline CDR1 and CDR2: SGDLS and YYNGEE. Trimming at V came to 4 bases and at J to 7 bases, leaving 13 bases not matched to a gene. The CDR3 sequence is 17 residues long.

CDR3 residues: CASSVALAGETQYF. In DNA form, the CDR3 reads TGTGCCAGCAGCGTAGCGCTAGCGGGCGAGACCCAGTACTTC. The chain has TRBV9 and TRBJ2-5; 8 bases fit TRBD2. The germline V gene has CDR1 SGDLS and CDR2 YYNGEE. V was pared by 0 bases and J by 5 bases, with 3 bases of the junction left unmatched. The CDR3 totals 14 residues.

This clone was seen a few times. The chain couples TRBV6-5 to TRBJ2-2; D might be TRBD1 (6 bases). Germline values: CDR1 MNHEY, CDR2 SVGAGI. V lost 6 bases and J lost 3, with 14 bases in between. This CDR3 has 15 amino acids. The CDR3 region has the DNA TGTGCCAGCAGGCCCGGACAGTATCACACCGGGGAGCTGTTTTTT. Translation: CASRPGQYHTGELFF.

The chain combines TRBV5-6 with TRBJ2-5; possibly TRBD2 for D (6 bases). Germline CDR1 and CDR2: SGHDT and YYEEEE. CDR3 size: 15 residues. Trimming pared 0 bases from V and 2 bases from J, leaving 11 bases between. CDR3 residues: CASSLGLGKQETQYF. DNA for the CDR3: TGTGCCAGCAGCTTGGGACTAGGGAAACAAGAGACCCAGTACTTC. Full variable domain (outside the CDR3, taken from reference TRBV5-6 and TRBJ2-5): DAGVTQSPTHLIKTRGQQVTLRCSPKSGHDTVSWYQQALGQGPQFIFQYYEEEERQRGNFPDRFSGHQFPNYSSELNVNALLLGDSALYLCASSLGLGKQETQYFGPGTRLLVL.

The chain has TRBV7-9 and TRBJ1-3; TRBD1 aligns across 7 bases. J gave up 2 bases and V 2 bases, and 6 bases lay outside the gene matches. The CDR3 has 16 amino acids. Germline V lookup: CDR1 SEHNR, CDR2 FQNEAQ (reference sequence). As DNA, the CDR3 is TGTGCCAGCAGCTTATTCGGACAGGTGGCTGGAAACACCATATATTTT. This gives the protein CASSLFGQVAGNTIYF.